The clone carrying this TCR beta chain was seen a few times. These data are taken from a study of shared clonotypes between healthy human individuals. Study details: The study drew on a couple of women and a few men aged 18 to 49 as donors.

Per germline, CDR1 MNHNS and CDR2 SASEGT. The CDR3 length is 13 residues. Each PCR replicate run on unsorted PBMC took in 250 to 300 ng DNA, tens of thousands of T cell genomes. Only in-frame clones appear in the TCRdb table, and some are missing; sequencing was by immunoSEQ multiplex PCR. The sample carries over 400,000 clones, 65% to 85% recorded once. The source of this sequence is a middle-aged woman in good health. Some clones in this sample may be carry-over from other donors' samples. The sample consisted of PBMCs. The V call is TRBV6-1, the J call TRBJ2-5; D is perhaps TRBD1 (6 bases). The DNA end is a closer match to TRBJ2-7, so the J assignment may be wrong. DNA of the CDR3: TGTGCCAGCACCAAGGGGGAATCCTACGAGCAGTACTTC. Its translation is CASTKGESYEQYF.